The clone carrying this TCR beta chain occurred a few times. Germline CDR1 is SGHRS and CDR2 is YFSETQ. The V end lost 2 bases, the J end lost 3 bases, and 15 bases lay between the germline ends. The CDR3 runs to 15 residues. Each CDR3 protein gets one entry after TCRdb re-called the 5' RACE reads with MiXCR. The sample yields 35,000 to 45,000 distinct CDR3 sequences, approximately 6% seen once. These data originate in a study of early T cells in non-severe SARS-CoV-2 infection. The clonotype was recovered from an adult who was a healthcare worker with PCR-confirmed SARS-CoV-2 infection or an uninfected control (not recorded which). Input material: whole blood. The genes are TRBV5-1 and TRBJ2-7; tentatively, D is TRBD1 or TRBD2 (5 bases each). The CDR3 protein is CASSFSGSRGYEQYF. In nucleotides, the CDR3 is TGCGCCAGCAGCTTCTCTGGTTCGAGGGGCTACGAGCAGTACTTC.